What follows are 23 T cell receptor beta chains derived from one specimen sequenced in a study of blood T cell repertoires in COVID-19. This table comes from immunoSEQ multiplex PCR, and its TCRdb copy is limited to in-frame clones, with some not included. In the table there are 400,000 or so clones, about nine tenths of which are singletons. Sequencing was carried out using peripheral blood. The source is a woman in her forties with COVID-19, enrolled during active disease.

The rearrangement links TRBV9 to TRBJ1-1, with D unresolved. There are 14 residues in the CDR3. Germline values: CDR1 SGDLS, CDR2 YYNGEE. V gave up 0 bases and J gave up 2 bases, with 8 bases separating them. This CDR3 reads CASSVGMANTEAFF. CDR3 DNA: TGTGCCAGCAGCGTAGGAATGGCAAACACTGAAGCTTTCTTT. Complete variable domain (other parts from reference TRBV9 and TRBJ1-1): DSGVTQTPKHLITATGQRVTLRCSPRSGDLSVYWYQQSLDQGLQFLIQYYNGEERAKGNILERFSAQQFPDLHSELNLSSLELGDSALYFCASSVGMANTEAFFGQGTRLTVV.

V is TRBV5-6 and J is TRBJ2-4; TRBD2 might be the D (6 bases). The V and J ends lost 4 bases and 11 bases respectively, with 10 bases between them. Per the germline V gene, CDR1 is SGHDT and CDR2 is YYEEEE. The CDR3 has 11 residues. CDR3 sequence: CASSLSGVQYF. In DNA form, the CDR3 reads TGTGCCAGCAGCCTGTCGGGGGTTCAGTACTTC.

The chain links TRBV28 to TRBJ1-4; 10 positions match TRBD1. Germline trimming cut 5 bases from V and 0 bases from J; bases unmatched to any gene: 6. CDR1 is MDHEN and CDR2 is SYDVKM in the germline V gene. The CDR3 is 17 amino acids. In DNA, the CDR3 is TGTGCCAGCAGTGACCGGGACAGGGGACCAACTAATGAAAAACTGTTTTTT. This codes for CASSDRDRGPTNEKLFF.

The chain couples TRBV6-4 to TRBJ1-4, with 7 bases fitting TRBD1. V shed 10 bases and J 8 bases; nucleotides not matched to a gene: 10. The CDR3 runs to 13 residues. Looked up from germline, CDR1 is MRHNA and CDR2 is SNTAGT. The chain's CDR3 is CATLDRWREKLFF. In DNA form, the CDR3 reads TGTGCCACCTTGGACAGGTGGAGGGAAAAACTGTTTTTT.

V and J are TRBV15 and TRBJ1-2; 8 nucleotides line up with TRBD1. Germline values: CDR1 LNHNV, CDR2 YYDKDF (reference sequence). This CDR3 region has 16 residues. V shed 2 bases and J 1 base; nucleotides not matched to a gene: 6. Here the CDR3 DNA reads TGTGCCACCAGCAGAACCCGGGACAGGTTTAACTATGGCTACACCTTC. It is translated as CATSRTRDRFNYGYTF.

Comments on this clone: A read error may produce the germline difference seen at one junction end. The rearrangement joins TRBV28 to TRBJ1-5; no reliable D call. Per germline, CDR1 MDHEN and CDR2 SYDVKM. The CDR3 length is 13 residues. This chain's CDR3 is CASSSLSHQAQHF. The CDR3 DNA is TGTGCCAGCAGTTCCCTTTCTCATCAGGCCCAGCATTTT.

The chain links TRBV19 to TRBJ1-5; a possible D gene is TRBD1 (6 bases). Germline assignment: CDR1 LNHDA and CDR2 SQIVND (reference sequence). The V end lost 5 bases, the J end lost 1 base, and 12 bases lay between the germline ends. CDR3 size: 15 residues. In DNA form, the CDR3 reads TGTGCCAGTAGTGGGGGGGGCGGAAGCAATCAGCCCCAGCATTTT. Translation: CASSGGGGSNQPQHF.

The chain couples TRBV5-1 to TRBJ2-6; 9 bases are shared with TRBD1. CDR1 is SGHRS, CDR2 YFSETQ, per germline. The CDR3 spans 17 residues. V lost 4 bases and J lost 0; bases outside the gene matches: 5. The CDR3 nucleotides are TGCGCCAGCAGCGGGGGACAGGGCCACTCTGGGGCCAACGTCCTGACTTTC. This codes for CASSGGQGHSGANVLTF.

This chain links TRBV18 with TRBJ1-4; 9 bases match TRBD1. The CDR3 has 15 amino acids. Trimming at V came to 4 bases and at J to 7 bases, leaving 7 bases not matched to a gene. Germline CDR1 reads KGHSH; CDR2 reads LQKENI. The DNA of the CDR3 is TGTGCCAGCTCACGGGACAGGGTGGAGAGTGAAAAACTGTTTTTT. Translating it yields CASSRDRVESEKLFF. Supplemented by reference TRBV18 and TRBJ1-4, the full variable domain reads NAGVMQNPRHLVRRRGQEARLRCSPMKGHSHVYWYRQLPEEGLKFMVYLQKENIIDESGMPKERFSAEFPKEGPSILRIQQVVRGDSAAYFCASSRDRVESEKLFFGSGTQLSVL.

The chain combines TRBV9 with TRBJ1-4; no clear D gene. The V end lost 1 base, the J end lost 8 bases, and 12 bases lay between the germline ends. The germline V gene encodes CDR1 SGDLS and CDR2 YYNGEE. The length of the CDR3 is 14 residues. DNA for the CDR3: TGTGCCAGCAGCGTATCCCCCGGGATGGAAAAACTGTTTTTT. Protein sequence: CASSVSPGMEKLFF.

This clone was counted between two and nine times. J is TRBJ2-7 and V is TRBV29-1; TRBD2 aligns across 7 bases. V shed 7 bases and J 0 bases; nucleotides not matched to a gene: 12. CDR1 and CDR2 from the germline V gene are SQVTM and ANQGSEA. This CDR3 region has 15 residues. The CDR3 DNA is TGCAGCGGGAAAGAAGGGACTACGAGCTCCTACGAGCAGTACTTC. This gives the protein CSGKEGTTSSYEQYF.

The chain links TRBV9 to TRBJ1-1; unclear D gene. Trimming stripped 2 bases from V and 0 bases from J, with 8 bases between. The CDR3 has 14 residues. Germline-derived CDR1 and CDR2 are SGDLS and YYNGEE. DNA for the CDR3: TGTGCCAGCAGCGTTTCAGTAATGAACACTGAAGCTTTCTTT. It is translated as CASSVSVMNTEAFF.

The rearrangement links TRBV5-1 to TRBJ2-6, with D perhaps TRBD1 (5 bases). The V end was cut by 0 bases, the J end by 0 bases, with 7 bases between. Germline CDR1 and CDR2: SGHRS and YFSETQ. CDR3 length: 16 amino acids. The DNA of the CDR3 is TGCGCCAGCAGCTTGGAAGGGGACTCTGGGGCCAACGTCCTGACTTTC. It translates to CASSLEGDSGANVLTF.

The chain carries TRBV2 and TRBJ1-6; no reliable D call. Germline V gene sequence: CDR1 SNHLY, CDR2 FYNNEI. This CDR3 contains 16 residues. V was trimmed by 2 bases and J by 10 bases, leaving 18 bases between them. CDR3 in DNA: TGTGCCAGCAGTGAACTACAGAACTACGCGGGGTCACCCCTCCACTTT. Translated, it gives CASSELQNYAGSPLHF. Filled out from reference TRBV2 and TRBJ1-6, the complete variable domain reads EPEVTQTPSHQVTQMGQEVILRCVPISNHLYFYWYRQILGQKVEFLVSFYNNEISEKSEIFDDQFSVERPDGSNFTLKIRSTKLEDSAMYFCASSELQNYAGSPLHFGNGTRLTVT.

The chain carries TRBV2 and TRBJ1-5; D call uncertain. The CDR3 covers 13 residues. Germline V gene lookup returns CDR1 SNHLY and CDR2 FYNNEI. CDR3 region: CASSAQYNQPQHF. The CDR3 nucleotides read TGTGCTTCATCGGCACAGTACAATCAGCCCCAGCATTTT.

The J gene is TRBJ2-7, the V gene TRBV5-4; 7 bases agree with TRBD2. Germline lookup yields CDR1 SGHNT and CDR2 YYREEE (reference sequence). The CDR3 spans 14 residues. Trimming took 0 bases from V and 1 from J; bases not matched to a gene: 1. CDR3 bases: TGTGCCAGCAGCTTGGAGGGAGGGTCCTACGAGCAGTACTTC. It codes for CASSLEGGSYEQYF.

The V call is TRBV19, the J call TRBJ1-2; no clear D gene. V gave up 5 bases and J gave up 8 bases, with 15 bases separating them. Germline-derived CDR1 and CDR2 are LNHDA and SQIVND (reference sequence). CDR3 length equals 13 residues. In DNA, the CDR3 is TGTGCCAGTAGTCCCAGGCGAGAAGGAGGCTACACCTTC. The encoded protein is CASSPRREGGYTF.

V usage is TRBV7-8 and J usage is TRBJ1-6; tentatively, D is TRBD1 (5 bases). The CDR3 spans 15 residues. Trimming stripped 0 bases from V and 7 bases from J, with 10 bases between. CDR1 SGHVS and CDR2 FQNEAQ come from the germline V gene. The CDR3 is CASSLAGGENSPLHF. Written as DNA, the CDR3 is TGTGCCAGCAGCTTAGCGGGGGGGGAAAATTCACCCCTCCACTTT.

The chain joins TRBV5-1 to TRBJ1-1; D is unclear. V was trimmed by 7 bases and J by 1 base, leaving 8 bases between them. This CDR3 region has 12 residues. Germline V gene lookup returns CDR1 SGHRS and CDR2 YFSETQ. CDR3 sequence (DNA): TGCGCCAGCCTAAAGCAGAACACTGAAGCTTTCTTT. Its protein product is CASLKQNTEAFF.

The chain couples TRBV20-1 to TRBJ2-7; 7 bases match TRBD1. CDR3 length: 11 residues. The V segment lost 5 bases and the J segment 5 bases; nucleotides outside the gene matches: 3. CDR1 and CDR2 (germline): DFQATT, SNEGSKA (reference sequence). CDR3 region: CSAHRGHEQYF. DNA of the CDR3: TGCAGTGCTCACAGGGGCCACGAGCAGTACTTC.

This chain links TRBV7-2 with TRBJ2-5, with D maybe TRBD1 (6 bases). Germline V gene lookup returns CDR1 SGHTA and CDR2 FQGNSA. With 4 bases removed from V and 9 bases from J, the gap between germline ends came to 15 bases. CDR3 size: 13 residues. The chain's CDR3 is CASSSYRELPQYF. CDR3 sequence (DNA): TGTGCCAGCAGCTCCTACAGGGAATTACCCCAGTACTTC.

This chain joins TRBV2 and TRBJ2-7, with 8 bases lining up with TRBD1. This CDR3 spans 17 amino acids. The J segment lost 6 bases and the V segment lost 4 bases, leaving 17 bases of the junction unmatched. CDR1 is SNHLY and CDR2 is FYNNEI in the germline V gene. The CDR3 nucleotides are TGTGCCAGCAGTGGGGTCCTTCAGGGGGCGCGGGTCTCCGAGCAGTACTTC. Translated: CASSGVLQGARVSEQYF.

The gene calls are TRBV5-4 and TRBJ2-7, with 7 bases identical to TRBD1. V shed 7 bases and J 0 bases; nucleotides not matched to a gene: 7. The CDR3 runs 14 residues. Germline V CDR1 and CDR2: SGHNT, YYREEE (reference sequence). The CDR3 region has the DNA TGTGCCAGCTTCCAACAGGGGCCCTCCTACGAGCAGTACTTC. The encoded protein is CASFQQGPSYEQYF.